This T cell receptor (beta chain) was documented in a study of human CD4 T cells and Enterobacteriaceae. Comments on this clone: Its specificity is not known.

Detection sensitivity for ex vivo total memory CD4+ was one cell in 200,000. Only in-frame clones appear in the TCRdb table, and some are missing; sequencing was by immunoSEQ multiplex PCR. The profile covers some 30,000 clones, with just under 85% appearing a single time and around 1.7% taken by the ten largest. All CD4+ cells other than CD45RA+CCR7+CD95- naive cells were sorted as memory, over 95% pure. Sorted cells lacked CD8+, CD14+, CD16+, CD56+, CD19+ and CD25-bright cells. Germline V gives CDR1 LNHDA, CDR2 SQIVND (reference sequence). The CDR3 has 13 residues. Trimming stripped 4 bases from V and 0 bases from J, with 3 bases between. Study-wide findings and caveats: Ex vivo clonotype reactivity was inferred only by sequence matching.

This TCR was recovered from a human donor in good health. Material: memory CD4+ T cells from blood. The V gene is TRBV19, the J gene TRBJ2-2; D remains ambiguous. The CDR3 DNA reads as TGTGCCAGTAGTACGGCGAACACCGGGGAGCTGTTTTTT. Encoded protein: CASSTANTGELFF.